These T cell receptor beta chains were read from a single sample in a study of blood T cell repertoires in COVID-19. Some clones are missing from TCRdb's copy, which holds only in-frame ones; the method was immunoSEQ multiplex PCR. The sample carries roughly 380,000 clones, approximately 91% recorded once. The sample was peripheral blood. The receptors were gathered from a middle-aged woman with COVID-19, enrolled during active disease. CDR3s include the opening cysteine and the closing phenylalanine or tryptophan. A D gene is named only where the DNA matches it firmly. The listing skips clone size in some rows; elsewhere it reads once, few, many or a size class.

TRBV9	TRBJ2-2	-	TRBD2	TGTGCCAGCAGCGCTAGGACTAGCGAATACACCGGGGAGCTGTTTTTT	CASSARTSEYTGELFF
TRBV15	TRBJ1-5	few	-	TGTGCCACCAGCAGAGATTATTTACAGCCCCAGCATTTT	CATSRDYLQPQHF
TRBV5-4	TRBJ1-3	-	-	TGTGCCAGCAGCTTCACTAGTACTGACACCATATATTTT	CASSFTSTDTIYF
TRBV19	TRBJ2-2	-	-	TGTGCCAGTAGTATTCTGTCGGGAAGGGGGACCGTCGGCGGGGAGCTGTTTTTT	CASSILSGRGTVGGELFF
TRBV2	TRBJ2-1	-	-	TGTGCCAGCACTGAGGGCCTCAACAATGAGCAGTTCTTC	CASTEGLNNEQFF
TRBV2	TRBJ2-7	-	-	TGTGCCAGCAGTGAAGCGCTTCAGGGCAGGCTTCGCTCCTACGAGCAGTACTTC	CASSEALQGRLRSYEQYF
TRBV6-1	TRBJ2-3	-	TRBD2	TGTGCCAGCAGTGAACTAGCGGGAGAGGGGGGCACAGATACGCAGTATTTT	CASSELAGEGGTDTQYF
TRBV28	TRBJ1-2	once	-	TGTGCCAGCAGCTTCAGTGGTGGCTACACCTTC	CASSFSGGYTF
TRBV10-3	TRBJ1-4	-	-	TGTGCCATCAGTGAGGGGGAGTCGGGAGAAAAACTGTTTTTT	CAISEGESGEKLFF
TRBV5-5	TRBJ2-7	-	TRBD1	TGTGCCAGCAGTCAGACCGGGACAGTTAACTACGAGCAGTACTTC	CASSQTGTVNYEQYF
TRBV7-8	TRBJ1-3	-	-	TGTGCCAGCAGCTTAAGGTCTCGAGGACAGCTAAATTTT	CASSLRSRGQLNF
TRBV19	TRBJ2-7	-	TRBD1	TGTGCCAGTAGCGACAGGGCAGGCTACGAGCAGTACTTC	CASSDRAGYEQYF
TRBV18	TRBJ2-2	-	-	TGTGCCAGCTCCCCCAGGGCACCGAACACCGGGGAGCTGTTTTTT	CASSPRAPNTGELFF
TRBV28	TRBJ2-7	-	-	TGTGCCAGCAGTTTAGGGAGCCCCTACGAGCAGTACTTC	CASSLGSPYEQYF
TRBV6-2/TRBV6-3	TRBJ2-7	-	-	TGTGCCAGCAGTTACCAGGGCCCCTACGAGCAGTACTTC	CASSYQGPYEQYF
TRBV27	TRBJ2-1	-	TRBD2	TGTGCCAGCAGTTTTGCCCTAGCGGATTACAATGAGCAGTTCTTC	CASSFALADYNEQFF